This paragraph covers one T cell receptor beta chain sequence. Primers: 60 Vbeta forward and 13 Jbeta reverse. The data were produced by immunoSEQ multiplex PCR, yet TCRdb's version contains in-frame clones alone and is incomplete. Counted here are fewer than 250,000 clones, about four fifths occurring once; the ten biggest clones make up approximately 2.9%. These data originate in a study of cytomegalovirus exposure and HLA in healthy donors. Study context: Among the roughly 380 donors who were genotyped, about 86% fell in the genetic ancestry cluster that is associated with self-reported Caucasian donors.

The CDR3 extends over 12 amino acids. From germline, CDR1 is MNHEY and CDR2 SVGAGI. The V gene lost 6 bases and the J gene lost 7 bases, with 12 bases spanning the gap. Sequenced: PBMCs. This chain uses TRBV6-5 with TRBJ2-5; a possible D gene is TRBD2 (5 bases). The sequence came from a man aged 30 to 45 in good health and CMV-seronegative. The CDR3 bases are TGTGCCAGCAGGCCCTCGGCGGGGACCCAGTACTTC. This sequence encodes CASRPSAGTQYF.